The 13 T cell receptor beta chains below were found in one sample sequenced in a study of CD8 T cells in ankylosing spondylitis. One entry per CDR3 protein results from TCRdb running MiXCR on the 5' RACE reads. The sample shows roughly 280,000 distinct CDR3 sequences, 15% to 20% of them seen only once. Sequencing used blood, either unsorted or a sorted T cell fraction (not recorded which). Source of these receptors: a male donor with ankylosing spondylitis or in good health (not recorded which).

The chain recombines TRBV9 with TRBJ2-3, with a weak D call TRBD2 (6 bases). The germline V and J ends were trimmed by 1 base and 5 bases, with 11 bases remaining between them. This CDR3 spans 14 amino acids. CDR1 and CDR2 from the germline V gene are SGDLS and YYNGEE. This CDR3 reads CASSVQAGLDTQYF. CDR3 nucleotide sequence: TGTGCCAGCAGCGTACAAGCGGGTCTAGATACGCAGTATTTT. Looking up the rest from reference TRBV9 and TRBJ2-3 gives the full variable domain: DSGVTQTPKHLITATGQRVTLRCSPRSGDLSVYWYQQSLDQGLQFLIQYYNGEERAKGNILERFSAQQFPDLHSELNLSSLELGDSALYFCASSVQAGLDTQYFGPGTRLTVL.

In this sample, this clonotype turned up a few times. The chain recombines TRBV28 with TRBJ2-2; the D call may be TRBD1 or TRBD2 (5 bases each). The germline V gene has CDR1 MDHEN and CDR2 SYDVKM. V lost 6 bases to trimming and J lost 2 bases, with 10 bases between them. This CDR3 contains 14 residues. CDR3 sequence reads: CASRIRDNTGELFF. CDR3 in DNA: TGTGCCAGCAGGATCCGGGACAACACCGGGGAGCTGTTTTTT. The full variable domain, rest sourced from reference TRBV28 and TRBJ2-2, is DVKVTQSSRYLVKRTGEKVFLECVQDMDHENMFWYRQDPGLGLRLIYFSYDVKMKEKGDIPEGYSVSREKKERFSLILESASTNQTSMYLCASRIRDNTGELFFGEGSRLTVL.

This clonotype was counted many times. The chain joins TRBV5-5 to TRBJ2-5; 7 nucleotides line up with TRBD1. Germline trimming cut 4 bases from V and 4 bases from J; bases unmatched to any gene: 4. The CDR3 contains 13 residues. Germline lookup yields CDR1 SGHKS and CDR2 YYEKEE (reference sequence). In nucleotides, the CDR3 is TGTGCCAGCAGCGGGGGACAGCGAGAGACCCAGTACTTC. Residues: CASSGGQRETQYF. The complete variable domain, with remaining parts taken from reference TRBV5-5 and TRBJ2-5, reads DAGVTQSPTHLIKTRGQQVTLRCSPISGHKSVSWYQQVLGQGPQFIFQYYEKEERGRGNFPDRFSARQFPNYSSELNVNALLLGDSALYLCASSGGQRETQYFGPGTRLLVL.

The chain carries TRBV5-1 and TRBJ2-1, with 13 bases lining up with TRBD2. In germline, CDR1 is SGHRS, CDR2 YFSETQ. Losses at the gene ends were 4 bases for V and 9 bases for J; bases not matched to a gene: 10. This CDR3 comprises 16 residues. CDR3: CASSGILAGGPSEQFF. Written as DNA, the CDR3 is TGCGCCAGCAGCGGTATACTAGCGGGAGGGCCTAGTGAGCAGTTCTTC.

This clonotype has just a few counts. The rearrangement links TRBV18 to TRBJ2-3; D is ambiguous. V dropped 4 bases and J dropped 2 bases, with 13 bases sitting between them. Germline CDR1 reads KGHSH; CDR2 reads LQKENI. This CDR3 has 15 residues. The DNA of the CDR3 is TGTGCCAGCTCACTACCCGGGCAAAACACAGATACGCAGTATTTT. This sequence encodes CASSLPGQNTDTQYF.

CDR3 bases: TGCAGTGCTAGCGGCGGGGCCGGACAGGCTGGTGGGGCCAACGTCCTGACTTTC. Its translation is CSASGGAGQAGGANVLTF. This chain joins TRBV20-1 and TRBJ2-6; D perhaps matches TRBD1 (7 bases). The germline V gene encodes CDR1 DFQATT and CDR2 SNEGSKA (reference sequence). The V and J ends lost 3 bases and 3 bases respectively, with 21 bases between them. CDR3 length equals 18 residues.

This chain uses TRBV19 with TRBJ1-2; 7 nucleotides line up with TRBD1. The ends lost 6 bases at V and 0 bases at J; junction bases unmatched: 7. Germline CDR1 is LNHDA and CDR2 is SQIVND (reference sequence). The CDR3 spans 15 residues. CDR3 nucleotide sequence: TGTGCCAGTAGCAAGACAGGGCCGGCTAACTATGGCTACACCTTC. It codes for CASSKTGPANYGYTF.

V and J are TRBV15 and TRBJ1-1; D call uncertain. V was trimmed by 0 bases and J by 0 bases, leaving 11 bases between them. Germline assignment: CDR1 LNHNV and CDR2 YYDKDF (reference sequence). This CDR3 is built from 16 residues. The CDR3: CATSRDRNRLNTEAFF. CDR3 DNA sequence: TGTGCCACCAGCAGAGATCGGAATCGACTGAACACTGAAGCTTTCTTT.

This chain connects TRBV9 to TRBJ2-2; no definite D call. The CDR3 totals 14 residues. Germline values: CDR1 SGDLS, CDR2 YYNGEE. The V end was cut by 0 bases, the J end by 13 bases, with 16 bases between. The CDR3 bases are TGTGCCAGCAGCGTAGCTTCCGAAGCGCTGGTGCTGTTTTTT. Its translation: CASSVASEALVLFF. The variable domain in full, with the rest retrieved from reference TRBV9 and TRBJ2-2, is DSGVTQTPKHLITATGQRVTLRCSPRSGDLSVYWYQQSLDQGLQFLIQYYNGEERAKGNILERFSAQQFPDLHSELNLSSLELGDSALYFCASSVASEALVLFFGEGSRLTVL.

This clonotype was seen a few times. The rearrangement joins TRBV12-3 or TRBV12-4 to TRBJ1-6; a weak D match, TRBD1 (6 bases). CDR3 length: 14 amino acids. Trimming removed 5 bases from V and 8 bases from J, with 13 bases in between. CDR3 loop: CASSQQGPHSPLHF. The CDR3 bases are TGTGCCAGCAGTCAACAGGGCCCCCATTCACCCCTCCACTTT.

This clonotype turned up a few times. The chain has TRBV6-2 or TRBV6-3 and TRBJ2-7; 10 bases are shared with TRBD2. The CDR3 loop spans 15 amino acids. The germline CDR1 and CDR2 sequences are MNHEY and SVGEGT. The V and J ends lost 5 bases and 7 bases, in that order; junction bases with no gene match: 11. In nucleotides, the CDR3 is TGTGCCAGCAGTCCCCTTCCGGCTAGCGGGAGAGAGCAGTACGTC. Protein sequence: CASSPLPASGREQYV.

The rearrangement uses TRBV7-9 and TRBJ2-5; 9 bases are shared with TRBD1. Germline V gene lookup returns CDR1 SEHNR and CDR2 FQNEAQ (reference sequence). This CDR3 spans 16 amino acids. The junction had 10 bases not matched to a gene; V was cut back by 4 bases and J by 4 bases. Written as DNA, the CDR3 is TGTGCCAGCAGCTCCTCCGGGACAGGGCCGACAGAGACCCAGTACTTC. This codes for CASSSSGTGPTETQYF.

This clonotype was seen a handful of times. The chain has TRBV19 and TRBJ1-5; D not certain. CDR1 is LNHDA and CDR2 is SQIVND in the germline V gene (reference sequence). The CDR3 is 14 residues long. V gave up 5 bases and J gave up 2 bases, with 10 bases separating them. The CDR3 bases are TGTGCCAGTAGTCCTGGGTCACGCAATCAGCCCCAGCATTTT. It translates to CASSPGSRNQPQHF. The entire variable domain, with the rest obtained from reference TRBV19 and TRBJ1-5, is as follows: DGGITQSPKYLFRKEGQNVTLSCEQNLNHDAMYWYRQDPGQGLRLIYYSQIVNDFQKGDIAEGYSVSREKKESFPLTVTSAQKNPTAFYLCASSPGSRNQPQHFGDGTRLSIL.